These 8 T cell receptor beta chains were all obtained from the same sample, sequenced in a study of T-cell reconstitution after alpha-beta-depleted transplantation in children. The TCRbeta library incorporated unique molecular identifiers. TCRdb re-analysed the PCR reads in MiXCR, keeping a single row per CDR3 protein. There are hundreds of thousands of distinct CDR3 sequences in the sample; 13% occur only once, and 2.2% lies in the top ten. Sequencing used PBMCs, mostly from graft donor cells, obtained 360 days after TCRalphabeta/CD19-depleted stem cell transplant. The source of these receptors is a male patient between 5 and 17 years old who had a stem cell transplant for acute myeloid leukemia, so the T cells may come from the graft donor.

This clonotype came up a few times. V is TRBV29-1 and J is TRBJ2-5; tentatively, D is TRBD1 (5 bases). Germline V gives CDR1 SQVTM, CDR2 ANQGSEA. There are 13 residues in the CDR3. V lost 7 bases to trimming and J lost 3 bases, with 15 bases between them. The CDR3 is CSGSGSHKETQYF. CDR3 nucleotide sequence: TGCAGCGGTTCAGGGTCGCACAAAGAGACCCAGTACTTC.

On this clonotype itself: At one end, the junction sequence differs from germline, possibly due to a read error. The chain joins TRBV20-1 to TRBJ2-7, with a tentative D call TRBD1 (5 bases). The CDR3 sequence is 15 residues long. Per the germline V gene, CDR1 is DFQATT and CDR2 is SNEGSKA (reference sequence). CDR3 in amino acids: CSALRPPGYLDEEYF. Written as DNA, the CDR3 is TGCAGTGCTCTACGCCCGCCAGGGTACTTGGACGAGGAGTACTTC.

J is TRBJ2-7 and V is TRBV9; 10 bases are shared with TRBD2. CDR3 size: 14 residues. Germline-derived CDR1 and CDR2 are SGDLS and YYNGEE. V was clipped by 3 bases and J by 5 bases; unmatched bases: 5. The CDR3 protein is CASSALAGFDEQYF. CDR3 nucleotides: TGTGCCAGCAGCGCACTAGCGGGATTCGACGAGCAGTACTTC.

There are many counts of this clonotype. The J gene is TRBJ2-1, the V gene TRBV29-1; 12 nucleotides agree with TRBD2. Germline lookup yields CDR1 SQVTM and CDR2 ANQGSEA. Germline trimming cut 3 bases from V and 1 base from J; bases unmatched to any gene: 10. There are 18 residues in the CDR3. The CDR3 DNA sequence: TGCAGCGTTGAGCTAGCTAGCGGGAGGGCCGAGTCCTACAATGAGCAGTTCTTC. Protein product: CSVELASGRAESYNEQFF.

This clonotype was detected many times. This chain joins TRBV6-1 and TRBJ2-5; 10 positions match TRBD2. The V gene's germline CDR1 is MNHNS and CDR2 SASEGT. V lost 7 bases and J lost 4; bases outside the gene matches: 6. The CDR3 covers 14 residues. This CDR3 is CASNLAGVGETQYF. CDR3 coding DNA: TGTGCCAGCAATCTAGCGGGAGTAGGAGAGACCCAGTACTTC.

This clonotype was picked up many times. The V gene is TRBV24-1, the J gene TRBJ2-1; D remains ambiguous. CDR1 KGHDR and CDR2 SFDVKD come from the germline V gene. The CDR3 runs to 12 residues. V gave up 1 base and J gave up 14 bases, with 11 bases separating them. This CDR3 is CATSDLPWRKFF. As DNA, the CDR3 is TGTGCCACCAGTGATTTACCCTGGCGCAAGTTCTTC.

This clonotype was recorded a few times. The rearrangement joins TRBV7-3 to TRBJ2-3, with TRBD2 as a possible D gene (6 bases). CDR1 and CDR2 (germline): SGHTA, FQGTGA. This CDR3 has 18 amino acids. Deletions cut 5 bases from V and 0 bases from J, with 21 bases between. The CDR3 sequence is CASSQTSGLSPSTDTQYF. The CDR3 region has the DNA TGTGCCAGCAGCCAAACCAGCGGGCTGAGCCCTAGCACAGATACGCAGTATTTT.

This clonotype was observed a few times. The V gene is TRBV5-1, the J gene TRBJ2-7; no clear D. The germline V gene has CDR1 SGHRS and CDR2 YFSETQ. Between the trimmed V and J ends, which lost 0 bases and 6 bases, there was a span of 10 bases. The CDR3 runs 13 residues. The CDR3 region is CASSLVALGEQYF. Written as DNA, the CDR3 is TGCGCCAGCAGCTTGGTAGCCCTAGGCGAGCAGTACTTC.